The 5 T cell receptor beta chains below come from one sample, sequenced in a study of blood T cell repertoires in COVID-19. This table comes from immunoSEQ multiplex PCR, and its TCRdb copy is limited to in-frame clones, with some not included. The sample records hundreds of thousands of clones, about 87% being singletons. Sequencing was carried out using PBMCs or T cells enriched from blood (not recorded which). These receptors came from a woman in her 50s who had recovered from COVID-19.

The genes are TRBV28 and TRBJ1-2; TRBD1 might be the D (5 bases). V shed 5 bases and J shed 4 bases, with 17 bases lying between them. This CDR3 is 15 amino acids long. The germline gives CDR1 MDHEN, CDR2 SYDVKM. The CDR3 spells CASSPSGGYAYGYTF. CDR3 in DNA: TGTGCCAGCAGTCCTTCCGGGGGGTACGCCTATGGCTACACCTTC.

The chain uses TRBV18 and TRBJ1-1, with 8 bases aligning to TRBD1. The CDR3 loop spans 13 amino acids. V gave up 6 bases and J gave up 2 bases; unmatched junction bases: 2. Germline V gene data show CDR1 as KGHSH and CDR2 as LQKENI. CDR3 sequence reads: CASSGQANTEAFF. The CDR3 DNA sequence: TGTGCCAGCTCGGGACAGGCTAACACTGAAGCTTTCTTT.

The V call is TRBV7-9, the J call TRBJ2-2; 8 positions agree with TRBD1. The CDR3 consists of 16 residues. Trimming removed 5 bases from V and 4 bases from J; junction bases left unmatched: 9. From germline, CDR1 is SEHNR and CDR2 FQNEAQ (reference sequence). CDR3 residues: CASSLPGTGSTGELFF. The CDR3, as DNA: TGTGCCAGCAGCCTACCCGGGACAGGTTCCACCGGGGAGCTGTTTTTT.

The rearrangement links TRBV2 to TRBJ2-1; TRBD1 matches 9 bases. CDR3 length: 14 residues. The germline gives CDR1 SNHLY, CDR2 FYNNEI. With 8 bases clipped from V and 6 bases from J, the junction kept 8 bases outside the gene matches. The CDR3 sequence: CASRRDRALNEQFF. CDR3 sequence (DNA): TGTGCCAGCCGCCGGGACAGGGCTCTCAATGAGCAGTTCTTC. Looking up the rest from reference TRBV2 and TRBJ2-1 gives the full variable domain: EPEVTQTPSHQVTQMGQEVILRCVPISNHLYFYWYRQILGQKVEFLVSFYNNEISEKSEIFDDQFSVERPDGSNFTLKIRSTKLEDSAMYFCASRRDRALNEQFFGPGTRLTVL.

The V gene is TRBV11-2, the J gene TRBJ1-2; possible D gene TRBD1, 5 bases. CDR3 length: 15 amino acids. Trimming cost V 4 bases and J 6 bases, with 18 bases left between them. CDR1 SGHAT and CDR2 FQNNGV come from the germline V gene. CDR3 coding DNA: TGTGCCAGCAGCTCCTTTCAACGAGCAGGGCATGGCTACACCTTC. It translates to CASSSFQRAGHGYTF.